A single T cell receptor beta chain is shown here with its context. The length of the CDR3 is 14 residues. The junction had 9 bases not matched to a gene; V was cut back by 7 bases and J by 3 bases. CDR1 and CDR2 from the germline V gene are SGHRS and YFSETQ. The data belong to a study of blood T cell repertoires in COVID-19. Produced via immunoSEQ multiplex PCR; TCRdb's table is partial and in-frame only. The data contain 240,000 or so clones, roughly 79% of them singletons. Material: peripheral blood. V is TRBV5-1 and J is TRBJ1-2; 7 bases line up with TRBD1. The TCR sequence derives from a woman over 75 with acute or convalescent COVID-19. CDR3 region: CASSGQSADYGYTF. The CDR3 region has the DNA TGCGCCAGCTCGGGACAGTCTGCAGACTATGGCTACACCTTC.